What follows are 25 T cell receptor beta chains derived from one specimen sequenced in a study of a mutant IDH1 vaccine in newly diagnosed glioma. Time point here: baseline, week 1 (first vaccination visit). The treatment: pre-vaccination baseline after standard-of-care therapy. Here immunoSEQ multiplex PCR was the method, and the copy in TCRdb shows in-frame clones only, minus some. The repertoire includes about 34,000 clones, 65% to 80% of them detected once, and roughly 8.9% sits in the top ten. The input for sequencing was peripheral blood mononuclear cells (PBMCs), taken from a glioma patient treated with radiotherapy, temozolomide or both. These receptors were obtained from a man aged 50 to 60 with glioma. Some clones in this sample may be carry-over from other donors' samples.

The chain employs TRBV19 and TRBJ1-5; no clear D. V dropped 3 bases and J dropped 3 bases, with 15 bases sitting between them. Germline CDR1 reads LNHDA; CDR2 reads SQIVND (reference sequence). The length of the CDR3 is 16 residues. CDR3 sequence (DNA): TGTGCCAGTAGTATTAGAGGCGGCTCGGACAATCAGCCCCAGCATTTT. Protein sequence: CASSIRGGSDNQPQHF.

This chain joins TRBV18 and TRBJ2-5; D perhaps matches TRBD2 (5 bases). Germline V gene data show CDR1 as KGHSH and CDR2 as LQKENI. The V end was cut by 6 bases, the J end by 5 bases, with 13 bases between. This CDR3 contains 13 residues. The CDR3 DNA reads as TGTGCCAGCTCTAACCAGAGGACTGAGACCCAGTACTTC. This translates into CASSNQRTETQYF.

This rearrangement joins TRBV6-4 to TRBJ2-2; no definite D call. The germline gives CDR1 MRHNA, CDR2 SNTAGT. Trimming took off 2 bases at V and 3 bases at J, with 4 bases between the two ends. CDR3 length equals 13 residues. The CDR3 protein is CASSDDDTGELFF. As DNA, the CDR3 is TGTGCCAGCAGTGACGACGACACCGGGGAGCTGTTTTTT.

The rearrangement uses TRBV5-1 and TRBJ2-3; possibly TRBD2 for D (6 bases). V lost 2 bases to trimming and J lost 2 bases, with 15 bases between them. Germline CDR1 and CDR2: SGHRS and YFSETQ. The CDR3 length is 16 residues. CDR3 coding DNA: TGCGCCAGCAGCTTATTAGTGACTAGGAACACAGATACGCAGTATTTT. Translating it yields CASSLLVTRNTDTQYF.

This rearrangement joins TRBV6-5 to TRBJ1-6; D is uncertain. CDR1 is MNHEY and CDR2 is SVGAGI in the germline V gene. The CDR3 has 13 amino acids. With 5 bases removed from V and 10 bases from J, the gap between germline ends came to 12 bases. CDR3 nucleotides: TGTGCCAGCAGTGGTCAGGACGGCTCACCCCTCCACTTT. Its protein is CASSGQDGSPLHF.

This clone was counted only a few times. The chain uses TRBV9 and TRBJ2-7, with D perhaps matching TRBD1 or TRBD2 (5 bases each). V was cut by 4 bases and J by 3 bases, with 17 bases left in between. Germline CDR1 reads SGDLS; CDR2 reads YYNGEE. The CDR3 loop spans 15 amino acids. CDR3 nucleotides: TGTGCCAGCAGCAACAGGCCCGGGATCCGCTACGAGCAGTACTTC. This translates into CASSNRPGIRYEQYF. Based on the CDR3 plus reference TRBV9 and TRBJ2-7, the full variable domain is DSGVTQTPKHLITATGQRVTLRCSPRSGDLSVYWYQQSLDQGLQFLIQYYNGEERAKGNILERFSAQQFPDLHSELNLSSLELGDSALYFCASSNRPGIRYEQYFGPGTRLTVT.

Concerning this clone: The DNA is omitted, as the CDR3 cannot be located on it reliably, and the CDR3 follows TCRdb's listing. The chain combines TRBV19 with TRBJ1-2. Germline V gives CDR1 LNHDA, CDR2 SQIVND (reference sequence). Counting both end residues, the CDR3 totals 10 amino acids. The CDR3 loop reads CASGWGAGTF.

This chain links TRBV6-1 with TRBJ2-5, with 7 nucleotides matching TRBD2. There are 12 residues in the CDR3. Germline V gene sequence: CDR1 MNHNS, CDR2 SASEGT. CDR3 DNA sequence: TGTGTCACTCAGGGAGGGTCGGAGACCCAGTACTTC. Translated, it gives CVTQGGSETQYF.

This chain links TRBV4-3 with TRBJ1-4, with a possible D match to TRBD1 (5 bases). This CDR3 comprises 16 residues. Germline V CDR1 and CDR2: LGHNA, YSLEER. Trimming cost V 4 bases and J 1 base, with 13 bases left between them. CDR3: CASSLGTQGTNEKLFF. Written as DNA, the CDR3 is TGCGCCAGCAGCCTCGGGACTCAGGGAACTAATGAAAAACTGTTTTTT.

DNA of the CDR3: TGCGCCAGCAGGGGCAGTAATGAAAAACTGTTTTTT. Protein product: CASRGSNEKLFF. The rearrangement links TRBV5-1 to TRBJ1-4; no clear D gene. The V end lost 5 bases, the J end lost 4 bases, and 6 bases lay between the germline ends. The CDR3 has 12 amino acids. The germline V gene has CDR1 SGHRS and CDR2 YFSETQ.

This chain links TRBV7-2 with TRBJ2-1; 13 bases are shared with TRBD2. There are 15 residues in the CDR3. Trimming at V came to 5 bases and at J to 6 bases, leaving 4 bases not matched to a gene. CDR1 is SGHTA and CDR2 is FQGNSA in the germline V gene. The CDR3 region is CASSRLAGGPNEQFF. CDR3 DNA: TGTGCCAGCAGCCGACTAGCGGGGGGACCCAATGAGCAGTTCTTC.

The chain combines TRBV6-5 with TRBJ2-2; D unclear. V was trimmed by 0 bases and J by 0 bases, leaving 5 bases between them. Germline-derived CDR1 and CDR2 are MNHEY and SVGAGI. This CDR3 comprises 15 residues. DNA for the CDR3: TGTGCCAGCAGTTACTCCCCTGCGAACACCGGGGAGCTGTTTTTT. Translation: CASSYSPANTGELFF.

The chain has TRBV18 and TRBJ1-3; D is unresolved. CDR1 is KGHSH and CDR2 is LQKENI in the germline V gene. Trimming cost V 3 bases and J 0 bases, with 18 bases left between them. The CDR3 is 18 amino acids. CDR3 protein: CASSPQIPSVPSGNTIYF. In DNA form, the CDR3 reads TGTGCCAGCTCACCCCAGATTCCAAGCGTACCCTCTGGAAACACCATATATTTT.

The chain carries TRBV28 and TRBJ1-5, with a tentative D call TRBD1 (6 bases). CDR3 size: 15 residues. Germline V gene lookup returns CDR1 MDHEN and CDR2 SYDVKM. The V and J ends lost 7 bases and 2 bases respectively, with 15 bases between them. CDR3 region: CASIGGGSRNQPQHF. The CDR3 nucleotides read TGTGCCAGCATAGGGGGAGGTAGTCGCAATCAGCCCCAGCATTTT. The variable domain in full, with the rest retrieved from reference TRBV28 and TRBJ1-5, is DVKVTQSSRYLVKRTGEKVFLECVQDMDHENMFWYRQDPGLGLRLIYFSYDVKMKEKGDIPEGYSVSREKKERFSLILESASTNQTSMYLCASIGGGSRNQPQHFGDGTRLSIL.

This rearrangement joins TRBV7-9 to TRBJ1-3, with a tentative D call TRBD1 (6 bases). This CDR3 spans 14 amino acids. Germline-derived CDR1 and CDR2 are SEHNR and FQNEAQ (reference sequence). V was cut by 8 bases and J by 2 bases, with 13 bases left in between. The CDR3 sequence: CASANGQPGNTIYF. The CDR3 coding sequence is TGTGCCAGCGCGAACGGACAGCCTGGAAACACCATATATTTT.

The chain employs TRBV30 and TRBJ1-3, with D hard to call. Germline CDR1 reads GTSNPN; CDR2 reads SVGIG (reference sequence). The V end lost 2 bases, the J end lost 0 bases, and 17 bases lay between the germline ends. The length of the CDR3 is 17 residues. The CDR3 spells CAWSFPLTGNSGNTIYF. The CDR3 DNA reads TGTGCCTGGAGTTTCCCTCTGACTGGAAACTCTGGAAACACCATATATTTT.

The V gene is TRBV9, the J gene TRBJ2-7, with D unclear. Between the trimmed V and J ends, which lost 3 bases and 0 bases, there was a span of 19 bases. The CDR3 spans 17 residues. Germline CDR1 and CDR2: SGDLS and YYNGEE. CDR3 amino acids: CASSEAPDLQSSYEQYF. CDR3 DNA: TGTGCCAGCAGCGAGGCTCCTGACTTGCAGAGCTCCTACGAGCAGTACTTC.

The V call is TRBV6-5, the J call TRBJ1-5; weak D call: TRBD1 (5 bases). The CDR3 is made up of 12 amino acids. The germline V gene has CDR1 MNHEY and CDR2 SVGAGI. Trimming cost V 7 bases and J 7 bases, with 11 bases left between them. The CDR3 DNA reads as TGTGCCAGCAACCAGGGAGGGCAGCCCCAGCATTTT. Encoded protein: CASNQGGQPQHF.

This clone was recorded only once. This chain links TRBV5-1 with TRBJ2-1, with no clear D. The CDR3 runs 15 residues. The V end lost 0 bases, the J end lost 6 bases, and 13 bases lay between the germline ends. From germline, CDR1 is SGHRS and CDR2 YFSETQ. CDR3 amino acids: CASSLALVSTNEQFF. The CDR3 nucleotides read TGCGCCAGCAGCTTGGCCCTCGTTAGCACCAATGAGCAGTTCTTC.

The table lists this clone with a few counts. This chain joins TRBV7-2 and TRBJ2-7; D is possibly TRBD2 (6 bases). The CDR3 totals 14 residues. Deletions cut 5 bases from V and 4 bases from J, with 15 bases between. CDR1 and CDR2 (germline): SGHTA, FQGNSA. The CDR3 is CASSHGDSRYEQYF. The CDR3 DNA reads TGTGCCAGCAGCCACGGGGACTCCCGATACGAGCAGTACTTC. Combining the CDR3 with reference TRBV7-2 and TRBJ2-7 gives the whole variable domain GAGVSQSPSNKVTEKGKDVELRCDPISGHTALYWYRQSLGQGLEFLIYFQGNSAPDKSGLPSDRFSAERTGGSVSTLTIQRTQQEDSAVYLCASSHGDSRYEQYFGPGTRLTVT.

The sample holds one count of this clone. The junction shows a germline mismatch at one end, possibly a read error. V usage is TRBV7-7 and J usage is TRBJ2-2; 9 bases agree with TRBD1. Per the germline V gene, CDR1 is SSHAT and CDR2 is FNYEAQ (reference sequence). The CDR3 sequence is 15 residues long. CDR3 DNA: TGTGCTAGCATGTCAGGACAGGGGCACACCGGGGAGCTGTTTTTT. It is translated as CASMSGQGHTGELFF.

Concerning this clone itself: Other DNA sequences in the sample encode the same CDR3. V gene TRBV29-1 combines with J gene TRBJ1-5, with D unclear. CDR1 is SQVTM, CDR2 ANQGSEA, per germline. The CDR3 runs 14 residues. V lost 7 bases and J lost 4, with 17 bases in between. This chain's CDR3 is CSASNGQSNQPQHF. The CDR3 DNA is TGCAGCGCTTCGAACGGCCAGTCTAATCAGCCCCAGCATTTT.

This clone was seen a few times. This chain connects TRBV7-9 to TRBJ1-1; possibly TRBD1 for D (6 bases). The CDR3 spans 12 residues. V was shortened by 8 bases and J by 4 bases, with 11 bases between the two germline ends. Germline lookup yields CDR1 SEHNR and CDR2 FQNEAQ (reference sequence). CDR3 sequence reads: CASGGRSTEAFF. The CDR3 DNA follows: TGTGCCAGCGGGGGCAGGAGCACTGAAGCTTTCTTT. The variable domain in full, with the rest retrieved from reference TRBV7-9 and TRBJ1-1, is DTGVSQNPRHKITKRGQNVTFRCDPISEHNRLYWYRQTLGQGPEFLTYFQNEAQLEKSRLLSDRFSAERPKGSFSTLEIQRTEQGDSAMYLCASGGRSTEAFFGQGTRLTVV.

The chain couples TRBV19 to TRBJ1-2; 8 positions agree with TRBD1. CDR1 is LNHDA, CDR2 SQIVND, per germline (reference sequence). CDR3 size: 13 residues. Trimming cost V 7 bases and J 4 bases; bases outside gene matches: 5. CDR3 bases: TGTGCCAGTACCGGGGACAGGAGCTATGGCTACACCTTC. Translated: CASTGDRSYGYTF.

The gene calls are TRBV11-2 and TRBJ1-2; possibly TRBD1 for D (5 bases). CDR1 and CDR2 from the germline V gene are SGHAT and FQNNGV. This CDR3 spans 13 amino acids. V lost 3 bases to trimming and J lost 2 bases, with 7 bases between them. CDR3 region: CASSFGGNYGYTF. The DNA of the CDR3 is TGTGCCAGCAGCTTCGGGGGGAACTATGGCTACACCTTC.